This T cell receptor (beta chain) was found in a study of early T cells in non-severe SARS-CoV-2 infection. Study-level points and caveats: VDJdb matching favored anti-spike CD8 responses, missing private and CD4 specificities.

Trimming removed 6 bases at V and 5 bases at J, with 11 bases between. The CDR3 is 12 amino acids. The germline V gene has CDR1 MNHNS and CDR2 SASEGT. TCRdb re-called the 5' RACE reads with MiXCR, one entry per CDR3 protein. The sample yields about 36,000 distinct CDR3 sequences, 6% to 8% seen once. This clonotype was observed a few times. Antigen unknown. The clonotype was recovered from an adult who was a healthcare worker with PCR-confirmed SARS-CoV-2 infection or an uninfected control (not recorded which). The material sequenced was whole blood, taken at baseline. The rearrangement links TRBV6-1 to TRBJ2-7; TRBD1 is a possible D gene (6 bases). CDR3 coding DNA: TGTGCCAGCAGAGACACAGGGAACGAGCAGTACTTC. Translated: CASRDTGNEQYF.